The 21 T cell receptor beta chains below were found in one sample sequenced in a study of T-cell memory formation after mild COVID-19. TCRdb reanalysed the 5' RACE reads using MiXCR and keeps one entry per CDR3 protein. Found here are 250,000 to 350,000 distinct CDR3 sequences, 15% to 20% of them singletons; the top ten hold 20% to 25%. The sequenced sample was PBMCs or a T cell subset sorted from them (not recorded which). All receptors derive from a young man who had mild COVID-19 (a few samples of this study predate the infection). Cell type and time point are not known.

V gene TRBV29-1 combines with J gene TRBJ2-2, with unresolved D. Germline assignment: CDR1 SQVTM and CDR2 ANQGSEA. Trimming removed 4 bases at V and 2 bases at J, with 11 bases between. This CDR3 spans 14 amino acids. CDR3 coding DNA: TGCAGCGTTGTCCCCTCCACCAACACCGGGGAGCTGTTTTTT. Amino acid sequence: CSVVPSTNTGELFF.

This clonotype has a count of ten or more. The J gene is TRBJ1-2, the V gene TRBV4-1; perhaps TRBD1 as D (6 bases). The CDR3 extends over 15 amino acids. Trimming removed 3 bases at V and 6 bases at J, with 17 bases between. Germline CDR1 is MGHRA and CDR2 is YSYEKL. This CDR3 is CASSQRGGVENGYTF. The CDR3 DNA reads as TGCGCCAGCAGCCAGAGGGGGGGAGTTGAGAATGGCTACACCTTC.

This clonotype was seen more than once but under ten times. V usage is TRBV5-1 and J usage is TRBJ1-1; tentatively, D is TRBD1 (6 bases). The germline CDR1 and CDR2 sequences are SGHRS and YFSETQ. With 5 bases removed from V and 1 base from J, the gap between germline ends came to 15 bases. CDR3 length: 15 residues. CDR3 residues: CASRSGDRRNTEAFF. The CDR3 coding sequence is TGCGCCAGCAGATCAGGGGACCGCAGGAACACTGAAGCTTTCTTT. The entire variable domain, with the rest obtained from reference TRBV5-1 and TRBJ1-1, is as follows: KAGVTQTPRYLIKTRGQQVTLSCSPISGHRSVSWYQQTPGQGLQFLFEYFSETQRNKGNFPGRFSGRQFSNSRSEMNVSTLELGDSALYLCASRSGDRRNTEAFFGQGTRLTVV.

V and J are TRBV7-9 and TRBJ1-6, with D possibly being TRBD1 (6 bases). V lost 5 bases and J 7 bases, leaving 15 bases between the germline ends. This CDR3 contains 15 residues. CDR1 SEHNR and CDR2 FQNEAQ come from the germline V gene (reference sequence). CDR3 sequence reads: CASSRPGAKNSPLHF. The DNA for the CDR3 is TGTGCCAGCAGCCGCCCGGGGGCTAAAAATTCACCCCTCCACTTT. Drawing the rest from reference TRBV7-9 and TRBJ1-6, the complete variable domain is DTGVSQNPRHKITKRGQNVTFRCDPISEHNRLYWYRQTLGQGPEFLTYFQNEAQLEKSRLLSDRFSAERPKGSFSTLEIQRTEQGDSAMYLCASSRPGAKNSPLHFGNGTRLTVT.

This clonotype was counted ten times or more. Here the CDR3 DNA reads TGTGCCAGCAGACCCAGGGGTGGCTCCTACGAGCAGTACGTC. Protein: CASRPRGGSYEQYV. This chain connects TRBV6-5 to TRBJ2-7; TRBD1 might be the D (6 bases). CDR3 length: 14 amino acids. V was trimmed by 6 bases and J by 0 bases, leaving 12 bases between them. Germline values: CDR1 MNHEY, CDR2 SVGAGI.

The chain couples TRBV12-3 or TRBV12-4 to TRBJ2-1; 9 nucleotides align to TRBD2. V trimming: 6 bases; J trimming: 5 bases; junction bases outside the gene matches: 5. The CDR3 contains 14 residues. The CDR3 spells CASRRSGGHNEQFF. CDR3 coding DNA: TGTGCCAGCAGGCGAAGCGGGGGGCACAATGAGCAGTTCTTC.

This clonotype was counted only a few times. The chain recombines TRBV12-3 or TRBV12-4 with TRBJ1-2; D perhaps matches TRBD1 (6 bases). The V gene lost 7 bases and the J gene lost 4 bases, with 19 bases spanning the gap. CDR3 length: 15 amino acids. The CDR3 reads CASTSGGGRIYGYTF. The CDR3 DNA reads TGTGCCAGCACCTCCGGCGGGGGGCGGATCTATGGCTACACCTTC.

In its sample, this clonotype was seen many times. The CDR3 here is CASSLIPGQGPSSYEQYV. CDR3 DNA sequence: TGTGCCAGCAGTTTAATCCCGGGACAGGGGCCGAGCTCCTACGAGCAGTACGTC. The rearrangement links TRBV12-3 or TRBV12-4 to TRBJ2-7; TRBD1 matches 10 bases. The CDR3 runs to 18 residues. Trimming removed 2 bases from V and 0 bases from J; junction bases left unmatched: 10.

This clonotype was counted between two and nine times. This CDR3 is CATTSPNSYNEQFF. CDR3 bases: TGTGCCACTACAAGCCCTAACTCCTACAATGAGCAGTTCTTC. The V call is TRBV7-2, the J call TRBJ2-1; no clear D gene. V was clipped by 10 bases and J by 0 bases, with 13 bases between them. Germline CDR1 is SGHTA and CDR2 is FQGNSA. This CDR3 contains 14 residues. Full variable domain (rest looked up from reference TRBV7-2 and TRBJ2-1): GAGVSQSPSNKVTEKGKDVELRCDPISGHTALYWYRQSLGQGLEFLIYFQGNSAPDKSGLPSDRFSAERTGGSVSTLTIQRTQQEDSAVYLCATTSPNSYNEQFFGPGTRLTVL.

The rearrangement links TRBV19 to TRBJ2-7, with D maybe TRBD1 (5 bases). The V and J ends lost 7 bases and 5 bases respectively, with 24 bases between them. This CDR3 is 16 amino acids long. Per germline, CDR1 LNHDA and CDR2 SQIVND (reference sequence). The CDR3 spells CASKGRGNPQGDEQYF. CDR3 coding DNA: TGTGCCAGTAAGGGTCGAGGAAACCCCCAAGGGGACGAGCAGTACTTC.

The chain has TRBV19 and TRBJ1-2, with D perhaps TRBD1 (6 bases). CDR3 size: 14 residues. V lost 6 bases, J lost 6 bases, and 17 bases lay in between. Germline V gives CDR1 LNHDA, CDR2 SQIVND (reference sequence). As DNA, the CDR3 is TGTGCCAGTAGGGGGCCGTGGGACACCGATGGCTACACCTTC. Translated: CASRGPWDTDGYTF.

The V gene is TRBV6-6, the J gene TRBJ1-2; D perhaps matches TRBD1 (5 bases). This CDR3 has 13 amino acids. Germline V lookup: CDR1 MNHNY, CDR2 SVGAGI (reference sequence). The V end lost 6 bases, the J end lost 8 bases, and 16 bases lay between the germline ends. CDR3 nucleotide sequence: TGTGCCAGCAGCCTGGGACCGGGGCGGGGCTACACCTTC. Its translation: CASSLGPGRGYTF.

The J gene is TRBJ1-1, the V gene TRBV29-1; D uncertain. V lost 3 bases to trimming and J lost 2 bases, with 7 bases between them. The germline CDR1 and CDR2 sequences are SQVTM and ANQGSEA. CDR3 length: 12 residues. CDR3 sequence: CSVDKGNTEAFF. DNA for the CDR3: TGCAGCGTTGACAAGGGAAACACTGAAGCTTTCTTT.

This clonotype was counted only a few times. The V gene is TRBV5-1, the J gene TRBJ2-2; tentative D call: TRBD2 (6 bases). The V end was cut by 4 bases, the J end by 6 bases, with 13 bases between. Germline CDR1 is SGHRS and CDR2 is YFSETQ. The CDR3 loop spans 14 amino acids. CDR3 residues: CASSHGGRSGELFF. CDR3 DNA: TGCGCCAGCAGCCATGGAGGGAGGTCCGGGGAGCTGTTTTTT.

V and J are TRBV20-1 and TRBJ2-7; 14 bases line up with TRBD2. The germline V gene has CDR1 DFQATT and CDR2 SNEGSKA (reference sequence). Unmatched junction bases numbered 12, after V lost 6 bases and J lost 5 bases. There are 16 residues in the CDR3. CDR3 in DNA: TGCAGTGCGAGAAAAGGACTAGCGGGGGGTTTCGACGAGCAGTACTTC. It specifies CSARKGLAGGFDEQYF.

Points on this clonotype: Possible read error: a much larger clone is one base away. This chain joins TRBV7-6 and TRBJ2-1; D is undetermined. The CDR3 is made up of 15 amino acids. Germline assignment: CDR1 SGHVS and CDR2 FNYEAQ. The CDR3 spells CASSFDSPYYNGQFF. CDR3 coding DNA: TGTGCCAGCAGCTTCGACTCGCCCTATTACAATGGGCAGTTCTTC.

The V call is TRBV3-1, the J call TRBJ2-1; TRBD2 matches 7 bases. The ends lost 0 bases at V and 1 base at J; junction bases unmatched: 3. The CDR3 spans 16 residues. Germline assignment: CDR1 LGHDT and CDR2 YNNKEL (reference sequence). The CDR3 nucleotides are TGTGCCAGCAGCCAAGATCAGGGACTATCCTACAATGAGCAGTTCTTC. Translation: CASSQDQGLSYNEQFF.

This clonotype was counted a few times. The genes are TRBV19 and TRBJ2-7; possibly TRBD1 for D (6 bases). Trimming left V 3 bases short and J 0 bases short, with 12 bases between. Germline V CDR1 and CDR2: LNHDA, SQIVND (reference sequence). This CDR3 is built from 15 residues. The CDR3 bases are TGTGCCAGTAGTATTGCGGCGGACAGCTCCTACGAGCAGTACTTC. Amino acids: CASSIAADSSYEQYF.

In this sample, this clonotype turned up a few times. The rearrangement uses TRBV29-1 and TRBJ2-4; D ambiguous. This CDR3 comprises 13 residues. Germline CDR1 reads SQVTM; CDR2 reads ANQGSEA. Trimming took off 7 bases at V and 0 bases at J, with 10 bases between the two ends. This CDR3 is CSATVLAKNIQYF. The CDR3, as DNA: TGCAGCGCGACCGTACTAGCCAAAAACATTCAGTACTTC.

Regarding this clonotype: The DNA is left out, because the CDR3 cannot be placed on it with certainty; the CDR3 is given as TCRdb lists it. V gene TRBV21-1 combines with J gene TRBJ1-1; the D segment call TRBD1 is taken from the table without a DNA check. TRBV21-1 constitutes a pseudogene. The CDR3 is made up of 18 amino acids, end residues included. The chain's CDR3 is CASRPAPPRAFYPCRAFF.

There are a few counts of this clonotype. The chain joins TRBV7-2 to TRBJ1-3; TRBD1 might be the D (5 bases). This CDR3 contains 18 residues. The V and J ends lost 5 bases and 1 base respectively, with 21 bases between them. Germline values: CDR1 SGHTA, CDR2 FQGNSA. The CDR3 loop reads CASSPNRGGLVSGNTIYF. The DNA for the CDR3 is TGTGCCAGCAGCCCGAATAGGGGAGGGCTGGTTTCTGGAAACACCATATATTTT.